These T cell receptor beta chains were read from a single sample in a study of blood T cell repertoires in COVID-19. Using immunoSEQ multiplex PCR, the repertoire was profiled, and TCRdb retains in-frame clones only, with some absent. Among roughly 14,000 clones listed, about 80% were seen once. The sequenced sample consisted of peripheral blood. These receptors originate from a man aged 35 to 55 with active or convalescent COVID-19. CDR3s include the opening cysteine and the closing phenylalanine or tryptophan. A D gene is named only where the DNA matches it firmly. Clone size, where shown, is once, few, many, or a class for clones that have expanded.

d_gene	abundance	v_gene	j_gene	CDR3nt	CDR3aa
NA	NA	TRBV23-1	TRBJ2-7	TGCGCCAGCAGTCAACTCCCGGGCAGGGTCTTC	CASSQLPGRVF
TRBD1	once	TRBV4-3	TRBJ1-1	TGCGCCAGCAGCCAACCGCAAGGGGGCGGACACGGACCTAACTGGGCTTTCTTT	CASSQPQGGGHGPNWAFF
TRBD1	NA	TRBV5-6	TRBJ1-2	TGTGCCAGCAGCTCCTACCGGACAGGGAGCTATGGCTACACCTTC	CASSSYRTGSYGYTF
TRBD2	NA	TRBV7-9	TRBJ2-3	TGTGCCAGCTCGTCGGGGAGCGGGGGGAGCACAGATACGCAGTATTTT	CASSSGSGGSTDTQYF
TRBD1	NA	TRBV5-1	TRBJ2-1	TGCGCCAGCAGCTTGGGGACAGGGGGCAATGAGCAGTTCTTC	CASSLGTGGNEQFF
NA	NA	TRBV3-1/TRBV3-2	TRBJ1-1	TGTGCCAGCAGCCAATCCGGGGGGGTCTCTGAAGCTTTCTTT	CASSQSGGVSEAFF
TRBD2	NA	TRBV6-5	TRBJ2-1	TGTGCCAGCACCTCGGGGGGGGCCAATGACAATGAGCAGTTCTTC	CASTSGGANDNEQFF
TRBD2	NA	TRBV5-1	TRBJ2-3	TGCGCCAGCAGCCCAGGGACTAGCGGGGATACGCAGTATTTT	CASSPGTSGDTQYF
TRBD1	NA	TRBV5-5	TRBJ2-1	TGTGCCAGCAGCGGGGCCGGGACAGGGTACAATGAGCAGTTCTTC	CASSGAGTGYNEQFF
TRBD1	NA	TRBV2	TRBJ2-3	TGTGCCAGCAGCGTTCTCGCTACAGGGGCAGATACGCAGTATTTT	CASSVLATGADTQYF
NA	NA	TRBV27	TRBJ2-7	TGTGCCAGCAGATTCCGGGACACCCTACCCTACGAGCAGTACTTC	CASRFRDTLPYEQYF
NA	NA	TRBV7-8	TRBJ1-1	TGTGCCAGCAGCTTAGCACAGGGATTGAACACTGAAGCTTTCTTT	CASSLAQGLNTEAFF
TRBD2	NA	TRBV14	TRBJ2-7	TGTGCCAGCAGCCGGTTGAATAGCGGGAGCCTTCACGAGCAGTACTTC	CASSRLNSGSLHEQYF
NA	NA	TRBV9	TRBJ1-2	TGTGCCAGCAGCGTAGCCGGCGTAGGAGGGTATGGCTACACCTTC	CASSVAGVGGYGYTF
NA	NA	TRBV15	TRBJ1-1	TGTGCCACCAGCAGAGATCAGGCAGGATCAGGGTACGCTGAAGCTTTCTTT	CATSRDQAGSGYAEAFF
TRBD2	NA	TRBV7-2	TRBJ2-3	TGTGCCAGCAGCCTAGTGGCGGGAGGCACAGATACGCAGTATTTT	CASSLVAGGTDTQYF
NA	NA	TRBV29-1	TRBJ2-7	TGCAGCGCGACCCTCTACAGGATGACCTACGAGCAGTACTTC	CSATLYRMTYEQYF
NA	NA	TRBV15	TRBJ1-3	TGTGCCACTCAGAGGGAGAGCTCTGGAAACACCATATATTTT	CATQRESSGNTIYF
NA	NA	TRBV19	TRBJ2-7	TGTGCCAGTAGCCCCGCATTCCGGGTCTACTCCTACGAGCAGTACTTC	CASSPAFRVYSYEQYF
TRBD1	NA	TRBV9	TRBJ1-1	TGTGCCAGCAGCGCCGGGACAGGAGCGGTCGGCACTGAAGCTTTCTTT	CASSAGTGAVGTEAFF
NA	NA	TRBV4-2	TRBJ2-3	TGTGCCAGCAGTCCCCGAGGAGGAGATACGCAGTATTTT	CASSPRGGDTQYF
TRBD1	NA	TRBV19	TRBJ2-3	TGTGCCAGTTCGGACAGGGACGGCACAGATACGCAGTATTTT	CASSDRDGTDTQYF
TRBD1	NA	TRBV27	TRBJ1-2	TGTGCCAGCAAAGCGGACAGGGGGTCTGGAGGCTACACCTTC	CASKADRGSGGYTF
NA	NA	TRBV9	TRBJ2-5	TGTGCCAGCAGCGTAGACCTAGGTGATGAGACCCAGTACTTC	CASSVDLGDETQYF
NA	NA	TRBV27	TRBJ1-1	TGTGCCAGCAGCCTATCGCCCAGGGGTGCAAGCACTGAAGCTTTCTTT	CASSLSPRGASTEAFF
NA	once	TRBV27	TRBJ1-1	TGTGCCAGCAGTTTATTAGATTTTGGTCTAAAGAACACTGAAGCTTTCTTT	CASSLLDFGLKNTEAFF
TRBD1	NA	TRBV24-1	TRBJ2-1	TGTGCCACCAGTGTTTGGTCAGGGGGCTTCAATGAGCAGTTCTTC	CATSVWSGGFNEQFF
NA	NA	TRBV7-9	TRBJ1-5	TGTGCCAGCAGCTTAGACAGTACCACAAAGCATTTT	CASSLDSTTKHF
NA	NA	TRBV4-2	TRBJ1-1	TGTGCCAGCAGCCAAGGGGCCGGTGAAGCTTTCTTT	CASSQGAGEAFF
NA	NA	TRBV7-9	TRBJ2-7	TGTGCCAGCAGCTTAGTCGGGGTACCCTACGAGCAGTACTTC	CASSLVGVPYEQYF
NA	few	TRBV7-9	TRBJ1-4	TGTGCCAGCGGCCCAGGCAGGGAGGCTAATGAAAAACTGTTTTTT	CASGPGREANEKLFF
NA	few	TRBV9	TRBJ2-6	TGTGCCAGCAGCGGAGGAGGTATGGCCAACGTCCTGACTTTC	CASSGGGMANVLTF
TRBD2	NA	TRBV5-5	TRBJ2-3	TGTGCCAGCAGCTTGGACCTAGCGGGAGCCCTCGGCACAGATACGCAGTATTTT	CASSLDLAGALGTDTQYF
TRBD1	NA	TRBV12-5	TRBJ1-5	TGTGCTAGTTTATCGGGACAGGGAAATACGAATCAGCCCCAGCATTTT	CASLSGQGNTNQPQHF
NA	NA	TRBV12-3/TRBV12-4	TRBJ1-1	TGTGCCAGCAGTTTGTCCTCCCCGGTCGCTTTCTTT	CASSLSSPVAFF
NA	NA	TRBV9	TRBJ2-2	TGTGCCAGCAGCGCAAGGACAGAATACACCGGGGAGCTGTTTTTT	CASSARTEYTGELFF
NA	NA	TRBV2	TRBJ1-1	TGTGCCAGCAAAGGACAGCCGAACACTGAAGCTTTCTTT	CASKGQPNTEAFF
NA	once	TRBV15	TRBJ2-1	TGTGCCACCAGCAGACCTGTCCAGAAGTCGTACAATGAGCAGTTCTTC	CATSRPVQKSYNEQFF
TRBD2	NA	TRBV6-5	TRBJ2-7	TGTGCCAGCAGTTACGGGACTAGCGGAGAGCAGTACTTC	CASSYGTSGEQYF
TRBD2	NA	TRBV28	TRBJ2-5	TGTGCCAGCAGTCGGACTAGCGGGGGGGGTCAGACCCAGTACTTC	CASSRTSGGGQTQYF
NA	few	TRBV5-1	TRBJ2-7	TGCGCCAGCAGCTTGTCTACAGGGACCTACGAGCAGTACTTC	CASSLSTGTYEQYF
TRBD1	NA	TRBV5-6	TRBJ1-1	TGTGCCAGCAGCTTGGCTGGACAGGTCTACACTGAAGCTTTCTTT	CASSLAGQVYTEAFF
NA	once	TRBV7-9	TRBJ2-7	TGTGCCAGCAGCTTTATTGGTAGCGGCTCCTACGAGCAGTACTTC	CASSFIGSGSYEQYF
NA	NA	TRBV19	TRBJ2-5	TGTGCCAGTAGTGCAAGGGGGGGGCGAGCCAGTGGGGAGACCCAGTACTTC	CASSARGGRASGETQYF
NA	NA	TRBV27	TRBJ1-5	TGTGCCAGCAGTCAGACAGCATCTAGCAATCAGCCCCAGCATTTT	CASSQTASSNQPQHF
TRBD1	NA	TRBV6-5	TRBJ1-1	TGTGCCAGCAGTTACCCCGGACAGGGGGGACCTGAAGCTTTCTTT	CASSYPGQGGPEAFF
NA	few	TRBV10-3	TRBJ1-5	TGTGCCATCAGTGAGGGCAGGGGTTCAGAACAGCCCCAGCATTTT	CAISEGRGSEQPQHF
TRBD1	NA	TRBV19	TRBJ2-2	TGTGCCAGTAGTCTAAATCCCAACAGGGGCCCGAACACCGGGGAGCTGTTTTTT	CASSLNPNRGPNTGELFF
TRBD1	NA	TRBV24-1	TRBJ2-3	TGTGCCACCAGAGGAGGCCTTGGGACAGGGTCGACAGATACGCAGTATTTT	CATRGGLGTGSTDTQYF
TRBD2	NA	TRBV7-7	TRBJ2-1	TGTGCTAGCAGCTTAGTTGGGGGACTAGCGGGCAATGAGCAGTTCTTC	CASSLVGGLAGNEQFF
TRBD1	NA	TRBV18	TRBJ1-1	TGTGCCAGCTCACCCGGACAGGGGCGTCTCACTGAAGCTTTCTTT	CASSPGQGRLTEAFF
NA	NA	TRBV29-1	TRBJ2-1	TGCAGCGTTGGCCAGGGGATTATCAATGAGCAGTTCTTC	CSVGQGIINEQFF
TRBD1	NA	TRBV15	TRBJ2-2	TGTGCCACCAGCAGAGGCGGACAGGGGCGGGTCACCGGGGAGCTGTTTTTT	CATSRGGQGRVTGELFF